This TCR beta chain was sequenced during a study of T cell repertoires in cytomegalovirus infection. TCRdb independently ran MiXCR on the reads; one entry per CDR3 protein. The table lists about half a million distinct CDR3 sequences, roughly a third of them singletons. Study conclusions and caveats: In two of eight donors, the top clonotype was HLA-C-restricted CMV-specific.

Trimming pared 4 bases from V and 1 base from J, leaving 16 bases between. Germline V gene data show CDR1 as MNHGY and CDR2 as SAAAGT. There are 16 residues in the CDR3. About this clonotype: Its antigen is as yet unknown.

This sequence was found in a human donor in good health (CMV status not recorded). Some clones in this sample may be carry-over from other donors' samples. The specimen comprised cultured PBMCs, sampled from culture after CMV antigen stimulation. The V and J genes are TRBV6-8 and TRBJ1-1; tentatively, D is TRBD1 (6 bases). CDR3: CASSSSGGGKNTEAFF. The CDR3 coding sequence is TGTGCCAGCAGTTCCTCTGGGGGGGGCAAGAACACTGAAGCTTTCTTT.